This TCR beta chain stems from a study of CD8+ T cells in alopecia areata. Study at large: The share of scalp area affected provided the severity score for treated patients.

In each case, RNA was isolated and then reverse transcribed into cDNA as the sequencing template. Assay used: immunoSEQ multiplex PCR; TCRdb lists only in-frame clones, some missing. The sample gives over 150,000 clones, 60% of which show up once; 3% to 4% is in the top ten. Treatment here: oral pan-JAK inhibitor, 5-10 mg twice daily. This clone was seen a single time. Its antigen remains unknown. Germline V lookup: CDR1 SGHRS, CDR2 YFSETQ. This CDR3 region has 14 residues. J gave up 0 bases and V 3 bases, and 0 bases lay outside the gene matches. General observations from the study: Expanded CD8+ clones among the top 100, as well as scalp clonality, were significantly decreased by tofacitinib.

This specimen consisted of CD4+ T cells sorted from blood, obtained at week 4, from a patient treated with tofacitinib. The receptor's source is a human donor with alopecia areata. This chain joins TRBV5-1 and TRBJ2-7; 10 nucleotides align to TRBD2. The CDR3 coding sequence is TGCGCCAGCAGCTCTAGCGGGAGCTCCTACGAGCAGTACTTC. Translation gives CASSSSGSSYEQYF.